This TCR beta chain was sequenced for a study of cytomegalovirus exposure and HLA in healthy donors. The CDR3 is made up of 15 amino acids. The V gene's germline CDR1 is SQVTM and CDR2 ANQGSEA. The V gene end was trimmed by 7 bases and the J gene end by 5 bases; junction bases not matched to a gene: 9. The PCR had 60 Vbeta and 13 Jbeta primers. The method was immunoSEQ multiplex PCR; TCRdb's version includes in-frame clones alone and lacks a portion of them. The repertoire holds roughly 130,000 clones, with 60% to 85% as singletons. On this clone: What it binds is not known.

The study, taken as a whole, reports: The records held CMV serostatus as the only immune exposure information. In a later analysis, parvovirus B19, influenza, CMV and Epstein-Barr virus appeared linked to several top co-occurrence clusters. The likely origin of a cluster of highly shared sequence variants was a sequencing artifact. The authors assumed roughly uniform sequencing depth across donors for presence/absence analyses.

The TCR comes from a man aged 35 to 55 in good health and CMV-seronegative. The chain couples TRBV29-1 to TRBJ2-2; 11 bases line up with TRBD1. The sequencing input was PBMCs. DNA of the CDR3: TGCAGCGCGATTGCGGACAGGGGGCGAACCGGGGAGCTGTTTTTT. It translates to CSAIADRGRTGELFF.